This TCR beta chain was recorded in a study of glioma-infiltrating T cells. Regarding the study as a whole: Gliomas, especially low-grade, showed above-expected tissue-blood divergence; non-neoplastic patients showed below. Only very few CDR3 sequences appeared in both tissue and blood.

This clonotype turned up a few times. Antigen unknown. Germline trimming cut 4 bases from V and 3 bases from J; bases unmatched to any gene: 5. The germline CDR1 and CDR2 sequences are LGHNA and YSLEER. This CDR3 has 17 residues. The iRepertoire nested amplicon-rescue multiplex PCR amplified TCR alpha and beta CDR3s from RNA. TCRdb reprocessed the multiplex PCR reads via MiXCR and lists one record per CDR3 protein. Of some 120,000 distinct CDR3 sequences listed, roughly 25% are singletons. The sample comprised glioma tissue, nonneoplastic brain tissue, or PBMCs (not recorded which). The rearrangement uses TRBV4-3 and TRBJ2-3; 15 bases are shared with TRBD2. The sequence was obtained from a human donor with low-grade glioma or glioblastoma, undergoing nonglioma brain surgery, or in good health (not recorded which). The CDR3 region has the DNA TGCGCCAGCAGCCCAAGGGGACTAGCGGGAGGAACAGATACGCAGTATTTT. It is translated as CASSPRGLAGGTDTQYF.